The 13 T cell receptor beta chains below come from one sample, sequenced in a study of spatial heterogeneity in lung cancer. In TCRdb, the 5' RACE reads were re-called with MiXCR into one record per CDR3 protein. This table has more than 95,000 distinct CDR3 sequences, approximately 12% appearing once. This sample's time point: blood at routine non-recurrence follow-up after resection. In each case, whole RNA from tumor, nontumor lung or frozen PBMC was sequenced unsorted. Sequenced here: PBMCs, sampled at follow-up. All receptors come from a male donor with early-stage non-small cell lung cancer.

This clonotype has a count of ten or more. The genes are TRBV20-1 and TRBJ2-3; the D is unclear. This CDR3 has 14 amino acids. Trimming took off 3 bases at V and 0 bases at J, with 10 bases between the two ends. CDR1 DFQATT and CDR2 SNEGSKA come from the germline V gene (reference sequence). The CDR3, as DNA: TGCAGTGCTAGCATCTTTAGCAGCACAGATACGCAGTATTTT. It yields the protein CSASIFSSTDTQYF.

At least ten counts were recorded for this clonotype. The chain has TRBV20-1 and TRBJ2-3, with 8 bases aligning to TRBD1. V was clipped by 6 bases and J by 5 bases; unmatched bases: 10. The CDR3 loop spans 14 amino acids. The germline V gene encodes CDR1 DFQATT and CDR2 SNEGSKA (reference sequence). CDR3 in amino acids: CSAHSGGRGDTQYF. The CDR3 nucleotides read TGCAGTGCCCATTCAGGGGGCAGGGGAGATACGCAGTATTTT.

The chain carries TRBV6-5 and TRBJ2-1, with TRBD2 matching 12 bases. V lost 2 bases to trimming and J lost 0 bases; unmatched junction nucleotides: 8. The CDR3 has 19 residues. Germline assignment: CDR1 MNHEY and CDR2 SVGAGI. The CDR3 region is CASSYRTSGGRSSYNEQFF. CDR3 in DNA: TGTGCCAGCAGTTACCGAACTAGCGGGGGGCGCAGCTCCTACAATGAGCAGTTCTTC.

This clonotype was counted many times. V gene TRBV27 combines with J gene TRBJ2-1; 8 bases are shared with TRBD1. The V gene end was trimmed by 5 bases and the J gene end by 2 bases; junction bases not matched to a gene: 2. Germline CDR1 and CDR2: MNHEY and SMNVEV (reference sequence). CDR3 length equals 14 residues. As DNA, the CDR3 is TGTGCCAGCAGTCAGGGGGCGACCTACAATGAGCAGTTCTTC. It codes for CASSQGATYNEQFF.

The J gene is TRBJ1-1, the V gene TRBV11-2; TRBD1 might be the D (6 bases). Germline assignment: CDR1 SGHAT and CDR2 FQNNGV. This CDR3 spans 15 amino acids. V lost 2 bases and J lost 4, with 14 bases in between. DNA for the CDR3: TGTGCCAGCAGCTTACTGACAGGTGGGAGCACTGAAGCTTTCTTT. This gives the protein CASSLLTGGSTEAFF.

This clonotype appeared many times. The chain joins TRBV20-1 to TRBJ1-1; TRBD1 agrees at 9 bases. V lost 1 base, J lost 4 bases, and 7 bases stayed unmatched. The CDR3 is 15 residues long. Germline V gene data show CDR1 as DFQATT and CDR2 as SNEGSKA (reference sequence). The CDR3 here is CSARGEDRGATEAFF. CDR3 DNA: TGCAGTGCTAGAGGCGAGGACAGGGGTGCCACTGAAGCTTTCTTT.

The chain carries TRBV10-3 and TRBJ2-7; 13 positions match TRBD2. The CDR3 has 16 amino acids. V lost 3 bases, J lost 5 bases, and 7 bases stayed unmatched. Germline V gene data show CDR1 as ENHRY and CDR2 as SYGVKD. CDR3 sequence: CAISELAGGPTDEQYF. Written as DNA, the CDR3 is TGTGCCATCAGTGAACTAGCGGGGGGGCCCACAGACGAGCAGTACTTC.

The rearrangement joins TRBV7-2 to TRBJ2-3; 10 bases align to TRBD2. This CDR3 has 14 residues. The junction had 0 bases not matched to a gene; V was cut back by 0 bases and J by 6 bases. Germline V CDR1 and CDR2: SGHTA, FQGNSA. The chain's CDR3 is CASSLAGLADTQYF. The CDR3 nucleotides are TGTGCCAGCAGCTTAGCGGGACTAGCGGATACGCAGTATTTT.

This clonotype turned up a few times. The chain links TRBV12-5 to TRBJ2-7; 10 nucleotides align to TRBD1. The length of the CDR3 is 14 residues. Germline trimming cut 7 bases from V and 1 base from J; bases unmatched to any gene: 4. Germline CDR1 reads LGHNT; CDR2 reads FRNRAP. For the CDR3, the DNA is TGTGCTAGTGTTCCGGGACAGGGGTCCTACGAGCAGTACTTC. Its translation is CASVPGQGSYEQYF.

The chain employs TRBV5-4 and TRBJ2-5, with D possibly being TRBD1 or TRBD2 (5 bases each). Germline CDR1 SGHNT, CDR2 YYREEE (reference sequence). The CDR3 totals 13 residues. The ends were cut back, 6 bases at V and 5 bases at J, with 14 bases in the middle. The DNA for the CDR3 is TGTGCCAGCATGAGCACAGGCGGGGAGACCCAGTACTTC. Protein product: CASMSTGGETQYF.

The chain combines TRBV6-2 or TRBV6-3 with TRBJ1-1; D gene uncertain. CDR3 size: 13 residues. The ends were cut back, 4 bases at V and 0 bases at J, with 6 bases in the middle. CDR1 is MNHEY, CDR2 SVGEGT, per germline. The DNA for the CDR3 is TGTGCCAGCAGTTTCACCTTGAACACTGAAGCTTTCTTT. Protein: CASSFTLNTEAFF.

This clonotype showed up just a few times. V gene TRBV18 combines with J gene TRBJ1-1; no firm D call. Germline CDR1 KGHSH, CDR2 LQKENI. V lost 3 bases and J 0 bases, leaving 8 bases between the germline ends. CDR3 length: 14 residues. The CDR3 is CASSPLALNTEAFF. CDR3 in DNA: TGTGCCAGCTCACCTTTGGCCCTGAACACTGAAGCTTTCTTT.

This clonotype has a handful of counts. V gene TRBV7-8 combines with J gene TRBJ1-1; D is undetermined. The germline gives CDR1 SGHVS, CDR2 FQNEAQ. Trimming took 3 bases from V and 2 from J, leaving 13 bases between them. The CDR3 totals 15 residues. In DNA, the CDR3 is TGTGCCAGCAGCTTGGCGGCAGGAGCTAACACTGAAGCTTTCTTT. Translating it yields CASSLAAGANTEAFF. Full variable domain (missing parts from reference TRBV7-8 and TRBJ1-1): GAGVSQSPRYKVAKRGQDVALRCDPISGHVSLFWYQQALGQGPEFLTYFQNEAQLDKSGLPSDRFFAERPEGSVSTLKIQRTQQEDSAVYLCASSLAAGANTEAFFGQGTRLTVV.